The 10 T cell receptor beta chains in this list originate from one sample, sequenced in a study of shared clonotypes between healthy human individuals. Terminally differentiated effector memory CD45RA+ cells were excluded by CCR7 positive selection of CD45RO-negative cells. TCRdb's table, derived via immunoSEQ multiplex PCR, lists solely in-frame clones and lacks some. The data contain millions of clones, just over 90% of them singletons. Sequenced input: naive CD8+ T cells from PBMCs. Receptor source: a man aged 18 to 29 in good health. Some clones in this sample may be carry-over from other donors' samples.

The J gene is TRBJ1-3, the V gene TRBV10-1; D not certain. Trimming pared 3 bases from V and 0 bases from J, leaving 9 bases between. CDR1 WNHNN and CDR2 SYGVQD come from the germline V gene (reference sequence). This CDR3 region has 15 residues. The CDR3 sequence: CASSDGQTSGNTIYF. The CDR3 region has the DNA TGCGCCAGCAGTGATGGGCAGACCTCTGGAAACACCATATATTTT.

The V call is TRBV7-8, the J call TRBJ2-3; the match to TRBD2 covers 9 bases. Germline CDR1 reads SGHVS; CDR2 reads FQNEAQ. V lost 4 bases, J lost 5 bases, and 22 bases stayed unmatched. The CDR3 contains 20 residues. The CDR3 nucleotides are TGTGCCAGCAGCTCCCTAACCCGAACTGGACTAGCGTGGATGGGAGATACGCAGTATTTT. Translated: CASSSLTRTGLAWMGDTQYF. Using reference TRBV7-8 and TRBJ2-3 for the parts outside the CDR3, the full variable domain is GAGVSQSPRYKVAKRGQDVALRCDPISGHVSLFWYQQALGQGPEFLTYFQNEAQLDKSGLPSDRFFAERPEGSVSTLKIQRTQQEDSAVYLCASSSLTRTGLAWMGDTQYFGPGTRLTVL.

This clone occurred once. This CDR3 is CASSGGRTSTDTQYF. CDR3 in DNA: TGTGCCAGCAGCGGTGGCCGAACTAGCACAGATACGCAGTATTTT. The chain carries TRBV9 and TRBJ2-3; no reliable D call. Germline V gene sequence: CDR1 SGDLS, CDR2 YYNGEE. The CDR3 totals 15 residues. The germline V and J ends were trimmed by 3 bases and 0 bases, with 11 bases remaining between them.

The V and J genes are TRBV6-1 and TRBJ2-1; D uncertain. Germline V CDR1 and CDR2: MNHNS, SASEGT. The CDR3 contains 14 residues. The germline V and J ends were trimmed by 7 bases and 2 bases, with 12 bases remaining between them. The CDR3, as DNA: TGTGCCAGCACCAGGCTAGAAACCTACAATGAGCAGTTCTTC. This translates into CASTRLETYNEQFF.

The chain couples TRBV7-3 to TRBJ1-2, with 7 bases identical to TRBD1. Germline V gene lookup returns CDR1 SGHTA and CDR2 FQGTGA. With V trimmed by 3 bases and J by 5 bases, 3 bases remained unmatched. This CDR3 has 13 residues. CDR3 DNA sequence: TGTGCCAGCAGCTTTGAGACAGGGTATGGCTACACCTTC. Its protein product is CASSFETGYGYTF. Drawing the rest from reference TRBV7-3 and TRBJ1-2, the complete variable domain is GAGVSQTPSNKVTEKGKYVELRCDPISGHTALYWYRQSLGQGPEFLIYFQGTGAADDSGLPNDRFFAVRPEGSVSTLKIQRTERGDSAVYLCASSFETGYGYTFGSGTRLTVV.

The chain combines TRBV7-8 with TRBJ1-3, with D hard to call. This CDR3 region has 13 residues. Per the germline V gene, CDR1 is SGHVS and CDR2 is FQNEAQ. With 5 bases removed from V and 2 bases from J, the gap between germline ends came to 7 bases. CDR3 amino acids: CASSGPAGNTIYF. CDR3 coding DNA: TGTGCCAGCAGCGGACCGGCTGGAAACACCATATATTTT.

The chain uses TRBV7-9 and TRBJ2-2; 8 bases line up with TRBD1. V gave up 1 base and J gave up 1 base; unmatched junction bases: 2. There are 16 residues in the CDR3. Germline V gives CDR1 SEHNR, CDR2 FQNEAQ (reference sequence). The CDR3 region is CASSLEQGGNTGELFF. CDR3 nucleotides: TGTGCCAGCAGCTTAGAACAGGGGGGGAACACCGGGGAGCTGTTTTTT.

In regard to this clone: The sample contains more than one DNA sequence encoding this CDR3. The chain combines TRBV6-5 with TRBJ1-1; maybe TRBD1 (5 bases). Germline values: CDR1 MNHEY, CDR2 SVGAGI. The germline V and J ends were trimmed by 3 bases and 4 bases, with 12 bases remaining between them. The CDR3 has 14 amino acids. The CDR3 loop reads CASSYRSGGTEAFF. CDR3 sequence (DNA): TGTGCCAGCAGTTATAGGTCGGGGGGCACTGAAGCTTTCTTT.

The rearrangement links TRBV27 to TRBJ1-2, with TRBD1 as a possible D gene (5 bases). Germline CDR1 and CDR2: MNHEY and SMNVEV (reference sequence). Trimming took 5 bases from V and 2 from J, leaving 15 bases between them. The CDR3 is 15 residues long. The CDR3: CASSTRGGANYGYTF. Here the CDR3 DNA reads TGTGCCAGCAGTACCCGGGGAGGGGCCAACTATGGCTACACCTTC.

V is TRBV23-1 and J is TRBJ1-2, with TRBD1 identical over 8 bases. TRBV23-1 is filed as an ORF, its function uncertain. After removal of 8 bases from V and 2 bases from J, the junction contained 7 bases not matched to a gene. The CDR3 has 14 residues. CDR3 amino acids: CASGSRQGNYGYTF. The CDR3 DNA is TGCGCCAGCGGATCTAGACAGGGGAACTATGGCTACACCTTC.